This TCR beta chain is from a study of T cell changes during pregnancy in multiple sclerosis. Germline V gives CDR1 SNHLY, CDR2 FYNNEI. The CDR3 is made up of 18 amino acids. Trimming removed 0 bases from V and 3 bases from J; junction bases left unmatched: 7. Method: immunoSEQ multiplex PCR; TCRdb's copy keeps in-frame clones and lacks some. The data contain approximately 32,000 clones, roughly nine tenths of them singletons. This TCR came from a female donor with multiple sclerosis, enrolled in a pregnancy study. Sample: CD8+ T cells from peripheral blood mononuclear cells, taken in the second trimester of pregnancy. The chain combines TRBV2 with TRBJ2-2, with 10 positions matching TRBD1. CDR3 sequence reads: CASSEAGTGVWDTGELFF. CDR3 nucleotide sequence: TGTGCCAGCAGTGAAGCTGGGACAGGGGTATGGGACACCGGGGAGCTGTTTTTT.